This TCR beta chain originates from a study of T cells in Graves' hyperthyroidism and ophthalmopathy. On this clonotype: Its specificity is not known.

What was amplified from RNA transcripts were TCR beta CDR3 regions. The TCR CDR3 was amplified in a first-round RT-PCR using the HTBI primer set. TCRdb ran MiXCR on the multiplex PCR reads and lists one entry per CDR3 protein. Found here are 500,000 to 750,000 distinct CDR3 sequences, around 42% of them singletons; the top ten hold roughly 7.7%. Germline V gene lookup returns CDR1 SGHRS and CDR2 YFSETQ. The length of the CDR3 is 14 residues. V lost 7 bases, J lost 4 bases, and 15 bases lay in between. Whole-study findings and limits: Blood samples included most of the expanded thyroid clonotypes exceeding 0.001. Researchers report that a 13 V-J model separated ophthalmopathy from stable hyperthyroidism.

Every diagnosis used clinical symptoms, serum thyroxine and TRAb, thyroid ultrasound and orbital computed tomography. This TCR came from a young woman with Graves' hyperthyroidism. This chain uses TRBV5-1 with TRBJ1-5; TRBD1 is a possible D gene (5 bases). The sequenced sample consisted of peripheral blood or thyroid tissue (not recorded which). DNA for the CDR3: TGCGCCAGCGGCGCGGGGACGGATAATCAGCCCCAGCATTTT. It codes for CASGAGTDNQPQHF.